Presented here are 7 T cell receptor beta chains from one specimen sequenced in a study of blood T cell repertoires in COVID-19. Generated by immunoSEQ multiplex PCR, the TCRdb table keeps only in-frame clones and is missing some. The repertoire includes about 190,000 clones, less than 85% of them detected once, and around 12% sits in the top ten. The source material was peripheral blood. The receptors were sampled from a woman between 50 and 59 years old with acute or convalescent COVID-19.

This clone was observed a handful of times. The chain has TRBV10-3 and TRBJ2-7; D is possibly TRBD2 (6 bases). The V and J ends lost 2 bases and 5 bases respectively, with 7 bases between them. The CDR3 consists of 12 residues. Per germline, CDR1 ENHRY and CDR2 SYGVKD. The CDR3 DNA reads as TGTGCCATCAGTGAGACTAGCCACGAGCAGTACTTC. Its translation is CAISETSHEQYF.

The V gene is TRBV19, the J gene TRBJ2-1; D may be TRBD2 (5 bases). CDR1 LNHDA and CDR2 SQIVND come from the germline V gene (reference sequence). V lost 7 bases to trimming and J lost 5 bases, with 15 bases between them. This CDR3 has 14 amino acids. In DNA, the CDR3 is TGTGCCAGTACCTCGTCGGGGAAGAACAATGAGCAGTTCTTC. Its protein product is CASTSSGKNNEQFF. The whole variable domain, filled in from reference TRBV19 and TRBJ2-1, reads DGGITQSPKYLFRKEGQNVTLSCEQNLNHDAMYWYRQDPGQGLRLIYYSQIVNDFQKGDIAEGYSVSREKKESFPLTVTSAQKNPTAFYLCASTSSGKNNEQFFGPGTRLTVL.

The rearrangement uses TRBV6-2 or TRBV6-3 and TRBJ1-5; tentative D call: TRBD1 (5 bases). The CDR3 has 14 amino acids. Germline values: CDR1 MNHEY, CDR2 SVGEGT. Trimming removed 0 bases from V and 3 bases from J, with 6 bases in between. CDR3 DNA: TGTGCCAGCAGTTACTCGACAGTCAATCAGCCCCAGCATTTT. The encoded protein is CASSYSTVNQPQHF.

The genes are TRBV15 and TRBJ2-4; a weak D match, TRBD2 (5 bases). From germline, CDR1 is LNHNV and CDR2 YYDKDF (reference sequence). Trimming cost V 1 base and J 6 bases, with 16 bases left between them. This CDR3 is built from 16 residues. This CDR3 is CATSRGGVFEGNIQYF. For the CDR3, the DNA is TGTGCCACCAGCAGAGGGGGTGTATTCGAGGGAAACATTCAGTACTTC. Based on the CDR3 plus reference TRBV15 and TRBJ2-4, the full variable domain is DAMVIQNPRYQVTQFGKPVTLSCSQTLNHNVMYWYQQKSSQAPKLLFHYYDKDFNNEADTPDNFQSRRPNTSFCFLDIRSPGLGDTAMYLCATSRGGVFEGNIQYFGAGTRLSVL.

The rearrangement joins TRBV5-8 to TRBJ2-7; tentatively, D is TRBD1 (5 bases). V was clipped by 2 bases and J by 7 bases, with 10 bases between them. The CDR3 spans 12 residues. Germline V CDR1 and CDR2: SGHTS, YDEGEE. In DNA, the CDR3 is TGTGCCAGCAGCTTCCCTAACAGGGAGCAGTACTTC. This codes for CASSFPNREQYF.

The chain has TRBV4-3 and TRBJ1-5; D is possibly TRBD1 (6 bases). Germline loops: CDR1 LGHNA, CDR2 YSLEER. Trimming stripped 1 base from V and 7 bases from J, with 14 bases between. The CDR3 consists of 15 residues. CDR3 residues: CASSQGVQGGQPQHF. The CDR3 DNA reads as TGCGCCAGCAGCCAAGGAGTGCAAGGGGGACAGCCCCAGCATTTT.

This clone appeared a single time. This rearrangement joins TRBV24-1 to TRBJ2-3; a possible D gene is TRBD1 (5 bases). From germline, CDR1 is KGHDR and CDR2 SFDVKD. The germline V and J ends were trimmed by 9 bases and 2 bases, with 23 bases remaining between them. This CDR3 contains 17 residues. CDR3 protein: CATQGVQAPRSTDTQYF. CDR3 nucleotide sequence: TGTGCCACCCAAGGGGTACAGGCGCCCAGGTCCACAGATACGCAGTATTTT.